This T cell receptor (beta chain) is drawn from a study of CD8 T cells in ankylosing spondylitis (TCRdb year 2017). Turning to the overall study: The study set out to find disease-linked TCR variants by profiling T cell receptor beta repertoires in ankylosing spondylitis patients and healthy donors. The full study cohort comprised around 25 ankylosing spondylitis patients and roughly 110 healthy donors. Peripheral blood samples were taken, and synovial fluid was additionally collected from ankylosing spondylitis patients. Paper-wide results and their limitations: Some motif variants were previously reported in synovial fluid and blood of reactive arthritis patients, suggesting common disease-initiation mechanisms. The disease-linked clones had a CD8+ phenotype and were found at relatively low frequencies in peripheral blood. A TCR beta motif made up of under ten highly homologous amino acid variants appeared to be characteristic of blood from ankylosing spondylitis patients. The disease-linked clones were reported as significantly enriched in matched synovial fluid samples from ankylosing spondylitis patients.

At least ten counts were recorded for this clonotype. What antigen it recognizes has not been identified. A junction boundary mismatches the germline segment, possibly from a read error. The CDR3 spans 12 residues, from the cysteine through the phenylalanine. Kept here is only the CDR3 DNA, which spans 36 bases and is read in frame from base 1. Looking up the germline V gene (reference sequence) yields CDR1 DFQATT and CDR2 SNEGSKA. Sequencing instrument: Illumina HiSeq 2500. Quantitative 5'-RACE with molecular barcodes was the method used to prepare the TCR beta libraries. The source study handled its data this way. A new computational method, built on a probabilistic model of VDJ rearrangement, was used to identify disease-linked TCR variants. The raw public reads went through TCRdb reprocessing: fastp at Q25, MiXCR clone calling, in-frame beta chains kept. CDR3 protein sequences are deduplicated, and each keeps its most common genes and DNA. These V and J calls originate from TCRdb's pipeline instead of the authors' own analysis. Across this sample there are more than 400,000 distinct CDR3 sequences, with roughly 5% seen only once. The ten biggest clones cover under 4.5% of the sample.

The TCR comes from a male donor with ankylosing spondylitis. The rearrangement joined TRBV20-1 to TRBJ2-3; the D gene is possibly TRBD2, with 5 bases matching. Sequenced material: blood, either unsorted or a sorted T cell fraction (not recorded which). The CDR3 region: CSARSEALVHNF. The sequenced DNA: TGCAGTGCTAGGTCGGAGGCTTTAGTTCATAATTTT.